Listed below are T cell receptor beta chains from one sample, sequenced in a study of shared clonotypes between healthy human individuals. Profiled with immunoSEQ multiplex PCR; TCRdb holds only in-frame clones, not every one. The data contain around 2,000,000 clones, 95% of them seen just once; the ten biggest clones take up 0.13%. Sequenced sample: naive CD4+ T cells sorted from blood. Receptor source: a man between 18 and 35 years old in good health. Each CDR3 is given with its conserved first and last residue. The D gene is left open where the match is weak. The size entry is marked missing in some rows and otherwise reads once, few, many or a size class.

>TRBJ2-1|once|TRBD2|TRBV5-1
CASSEREGNSYNEQFF
TGCGCCAGCAGTGAGCGGGAGGGGAATTCATACAATGAGCAGTTCTTC
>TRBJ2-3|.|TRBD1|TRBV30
CAWTSQGARVDTQYF
TGTGCCTGGACGAGCCAGGGGGCTCGGGTAGATACGCAGTATTTT
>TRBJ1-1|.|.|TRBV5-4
CASRVRGVMNTEAFF
TGTGCCAGCAGAGTTAGGGGGGTTATGAACACTGAAGCTTTCTTT
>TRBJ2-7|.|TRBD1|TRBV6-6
CASRGQPSYEQYF
TGTGCCAGCAGGGGACAGCCCTCCTACGAGCAGTACTTC
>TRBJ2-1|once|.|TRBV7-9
CAGSRNEQFF
TGTGCCGGCAGCCGCAATGAGCAGTTCTTC
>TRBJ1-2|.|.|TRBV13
CASSSSGGRGYGYTF
TGTGCCAGCAGCTCCTCGGGGGGGCGCGGCTATGGCTACACCTTC
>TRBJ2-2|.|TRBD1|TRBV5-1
CASSLEGAVDTGELFF
TGCGCCAGCAGCTTGGAGGGGGCTGTGGACACCGGGGAGCTGTTTTTT
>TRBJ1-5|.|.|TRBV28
CASVSLNQPQHF
TGTGCCAGCGTGAGTCTCAATCAGCCCCAGCATTTT
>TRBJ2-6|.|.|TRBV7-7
CASSSGAAGANVLTF
TGTGCTAGCAGCTCAGGGGCTGCTGGGGCCAACGTCCTGACTTTC
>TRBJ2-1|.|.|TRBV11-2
CASSLANEQFF
TGTGCCAGCAGCTTGGCCAATGAGCAGTTCTTC
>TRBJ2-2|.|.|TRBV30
CAWGEALSNTGELFF
TGTGCCTGGGGGGAAGCCCTATCGAACACCGGGGAGCTGTTTTTT
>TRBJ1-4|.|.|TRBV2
CASSALGAATNEKLFF
TGTGCCAGCAGTGCTCTGGGGGCCGCAACTAATGAAAAACTGTTTTTT
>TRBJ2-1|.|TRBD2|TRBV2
CASHTSGGGHEQFF
TGTGCCAGCCATACTAGCGGGGGAGGCCATGAGCAGTTCTTC
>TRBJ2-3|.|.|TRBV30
CAWTGASGVTQYF
TGTGCCTGGACCGGGGCCTCCGGTGTTACGCAGTATTTT
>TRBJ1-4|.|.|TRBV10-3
CAISESWDEKLFF
TGTGCCATCAGTGAGTCGTGGGATGAAAAACTGTTTTTT
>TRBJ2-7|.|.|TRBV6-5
CASGRWGHEQYF
TGTGCCAGCGGCCGGTGGGGCCACGAGCAGTACTTC
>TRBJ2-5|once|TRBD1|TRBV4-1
CASSQEDSRDSYQETQYF
TGCGCCAGCAGCCAAGAGGATTCCCGGGACAGCTACCAAGAGACCCAGTACTTC
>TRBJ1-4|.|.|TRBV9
CASSVTPLGSEKLFF
TGTGCCAGCAGCGTAACGCCCCTTGGAAGTGAAAAACTGTTTTTT
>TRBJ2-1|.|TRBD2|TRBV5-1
CASRTTGLAAANEQFF
TGCGCCAGCAGAACAACGGGACTAGCGGCGGCCAATGAGCAGTTCTTC
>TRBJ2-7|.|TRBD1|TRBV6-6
CASSYRQGVYEQYF
TGTGCCAGCAGTTACCGGCAGGGGGTTTACGAGCAGTACTTC
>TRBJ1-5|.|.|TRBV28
CASILRGNQPQHF
TGTGCCAGCATATTGAGAGGAAATCAGCCCCAGCATTTT
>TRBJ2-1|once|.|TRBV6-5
CASAETVTYNEQFF
TGTGCCAGCGCGGAGACGGTGACCTACAATGAGCAGTTCTTC
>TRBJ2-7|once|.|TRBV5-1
CASSLEAYGTYEQYF
TGCGCCAGCAGCTTGGAAGCCTACGGAACCTACGAGCAGTACTTC
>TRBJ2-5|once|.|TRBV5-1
CASSLVGAAETQYF
TGCGCCAGCAGCTTGGTCGGCGCCGCGGAGACCCAGTACTTC
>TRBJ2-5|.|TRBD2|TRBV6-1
CASVPRAGSRETQYF
TGTGCCAGCGTCCCAAGAGCGGGGTCCCGAGAGACCCAGTACTTC
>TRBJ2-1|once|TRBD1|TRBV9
CASSVDGTGTFREQFF
TGTGCCAGCAGCGTAGACGGGACAGGAACTTTCAGGGAGCAGTTCTTC
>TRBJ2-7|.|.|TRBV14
CASSYKDRKTYEQYF
TGTGCCAGCAGCTATAAGGACAGAAAAACTTACGAGCAGTACTTC
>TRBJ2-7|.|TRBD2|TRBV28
CASTSGGRYEQYF
TGTGCCAGCACTAGCGGGGGCCGCTACGAGCAGTACTTC
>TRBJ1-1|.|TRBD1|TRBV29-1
CSVILGTGGAEAFF
TGCAGCGTGATACTAGGGACAGGCGGTGCTGAAGCTTTCTTT
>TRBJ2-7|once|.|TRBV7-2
CASSLSTRREQYF
TGTGCCAGCAGCTTATCGACTAGGCGGGAGCAGTACTTC
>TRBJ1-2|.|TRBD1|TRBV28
CASSYRGHQGGYTF
TGTGCCAGCAGTTACAGGGGGCACCAGGGTGGCTACACCTTC
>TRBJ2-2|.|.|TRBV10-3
CAISEGLSGELFF
TGTGCCATCAGTGAAGGCTTGTCCGGGGAGCTGTTTTTT
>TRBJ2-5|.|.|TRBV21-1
CASSKNCSRGEVGETQYF
TGTGCCAGCAGCAAGAACTGCTCTCGCGGAGAGGTAGGAGAGACCCAGTACTTC
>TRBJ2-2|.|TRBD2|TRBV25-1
CASRAGVVTGELFF
TGTGCCAGCAGAGCGGGGGTGGTCACCGGGGAGCTGTTTTTT
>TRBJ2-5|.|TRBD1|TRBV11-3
CASSSGQGALKETQYF
TGTGCCAGCAGCTCAGGACAGGGGGCTTTAAAGGAGACCCAGTACTTC
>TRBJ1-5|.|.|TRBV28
CASSFPRVINQPQHF
TGTGCCAGCAGTTTTCCCAGGGTGATCAATCAGCCCCAGCATTTT
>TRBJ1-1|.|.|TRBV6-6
CASCSSPQAFF
TGTGCCAGCTGCAGCAGTCCCCAAGCTTTCTTT
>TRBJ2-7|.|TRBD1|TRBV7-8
CASSYTGAEQYF
TGTGCCAGCAGTTATACAGGGGCCGAGCAGTACTTC
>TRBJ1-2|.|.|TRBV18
CASSPDSFDYTF
TGTGCCAGCTCACCGGACAGCTTTGACTACACCTTC
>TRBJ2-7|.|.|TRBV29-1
CSGGPGSYEQYF
TGCAGCGGCGGACCGGGGTCCTACGAGCAGTACTTC
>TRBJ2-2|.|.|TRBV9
CASSVSGTNTGELFF
TGTGCCAGCAGCGTTTCTGGGACAAACACCGGGGAGCTGTTTTTT
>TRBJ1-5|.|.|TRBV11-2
CASSLGSGNQPQHF
TGTGCCAGCAGCTTAGGGTCAGGGAATCAGCCCCAGCATTTT
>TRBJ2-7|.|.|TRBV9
CASRPTGTPYEQYF
TGTGCCAGCAGACCCACGGGGACCCCCTACGAGCAGTACTTC
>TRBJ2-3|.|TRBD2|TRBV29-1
CSGGTSGRATSPDTQYF
TGCAGCGGCGGGACTAGCGGGAGGGCCACCAGTCCAGATACGCAGTATTTT
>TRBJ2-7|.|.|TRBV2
CASIGRTTLDEQYF
TGTGCCAGCATTGGACGGACCACCTTGGACGAGCAGTACTTC
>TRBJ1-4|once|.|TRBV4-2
CASSQGSSREKLFF
TGTGCCAGCAGCCAAGGGTCCTCTCGGGAAAAACTGTTTTTT
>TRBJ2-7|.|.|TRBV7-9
CARSLFRSSYEQYF
TGTGCCAGAAGCTTGTTCAGGAGCTCCTACGAGCAGTACTTC